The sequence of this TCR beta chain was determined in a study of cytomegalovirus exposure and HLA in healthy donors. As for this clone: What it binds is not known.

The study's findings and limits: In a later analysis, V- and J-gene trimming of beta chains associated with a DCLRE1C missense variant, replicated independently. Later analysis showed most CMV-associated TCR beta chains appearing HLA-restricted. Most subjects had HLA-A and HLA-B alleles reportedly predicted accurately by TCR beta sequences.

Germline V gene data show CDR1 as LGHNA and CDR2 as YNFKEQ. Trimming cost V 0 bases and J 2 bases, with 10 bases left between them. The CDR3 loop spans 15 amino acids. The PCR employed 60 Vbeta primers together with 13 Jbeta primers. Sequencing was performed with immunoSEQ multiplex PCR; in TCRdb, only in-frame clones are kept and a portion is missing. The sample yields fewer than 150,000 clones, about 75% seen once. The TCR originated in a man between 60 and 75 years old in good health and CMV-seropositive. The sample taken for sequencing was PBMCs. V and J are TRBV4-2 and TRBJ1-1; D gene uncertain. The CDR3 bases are TGTGCCAGCAGCCAAGATCACGAGGGAAACACTGAAGCTTTCTTT. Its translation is CASSQDHEGNTEAFF.